This TCR beta chain was captured in a study of cytotoxic CD8 clonotypes in ibrutinib-treated CLL. Study observations and caveats: Higher circulating CD8+ T-cell counts strongly accompanied higher baseline clonality, above age-matched healthy donors. Private clonotypes, not public ones, expanded at ibrutinib response. At progression, clonality fell back toward baseline after rising at ibrutinib response.

The sequencing depth, 1 in 200,000 to 1 in 1 million T cells, was the target. Measured with immunoSEQ multiplex PCR; TCRdb has only the in-frame clones, and not every one. The sample gives nearly 100,000 clones, about 72% of which show up once; about 29% is in the top ten. Comments on this clone: Antigen: not known.

The V and J ends lost 6 bases and 0 bases, in that order; junction bases with no gene match: 4. The CDR3 contains 14 residues. Germline V CDR1 and CDR2: MDHEN, SYDVKM. Specimen: PBMCs, collected after 12 months of ibrutinib treatment. The TCR comes from a human donor with chronic lymphocytic leukemia. V is TRBV28 and J is TRBJ1-2; 7 bases line up with TRBD1. The CDR3 bases are TGTGCCAGCAGCACGGGACAGCCTAACTATGGCTACACCTTC. Translating it yields CASSTGQPNYGYTF.